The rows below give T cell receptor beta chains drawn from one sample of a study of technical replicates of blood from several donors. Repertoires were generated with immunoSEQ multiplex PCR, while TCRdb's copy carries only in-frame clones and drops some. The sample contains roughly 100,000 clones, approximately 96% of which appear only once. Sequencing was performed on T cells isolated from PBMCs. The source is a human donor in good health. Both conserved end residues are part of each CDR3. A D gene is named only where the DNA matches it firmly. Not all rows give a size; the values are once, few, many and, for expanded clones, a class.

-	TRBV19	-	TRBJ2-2	CASSSVGITGELFF	TGTGCCAGTAGTAGCGTCGGTATCACCGGGGAGCTGTTTTTT
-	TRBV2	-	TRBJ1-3	CASSDLRGWGNTIYF	TGTGCCAGCAGTGATTTAAGGGGGTGGGGAAACACCATATATTTT
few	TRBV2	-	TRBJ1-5	CASSGYRAQPQHF	TGTGCCAGCAGTGGCTACAGGGCTCAGCCCCAGCATTTT
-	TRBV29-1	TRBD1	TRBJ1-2	CSVDRGRWQGGYTF	TGCAGCGTTGATAGGGGGCGTTGGCAGGGAGGCTACACCTTC
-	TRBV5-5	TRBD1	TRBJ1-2	CASSPDRGLWGYTF	TGTGCCAGCAGCCCTGACAGGGGGCTGTGGGGCTACACCTTC
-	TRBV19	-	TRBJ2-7	CASSITQSYEQYF	TGTGCCAGTAGTATAACTCAAAGTTACGAGCAGTACTTC
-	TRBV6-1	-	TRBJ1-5	CASSETQANQPQHF	TGTGCCAGCAGTGAAACTCAGGCTAATCAGCCCCAGCATTTT
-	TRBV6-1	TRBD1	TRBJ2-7	CASSDLTGFVRVSYEQYF	TGTGCCAGCAGTGATTTGACAGGGTTTGTTCGCGTCTCCTACGAGCAGTACTTC
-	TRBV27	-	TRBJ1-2	CVSRGWGNDYGYTF	TGCGTTAGCAGGGGTTGGGGTAACGACTATGGCTACACCTTC
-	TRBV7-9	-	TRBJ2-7	CASSGTPGYEQYF	TGTGCCAGCAGCGGGACTCCCGGGTACGAGCAGTACTTC
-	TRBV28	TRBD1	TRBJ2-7	CASSPLGQGKAFYEQYF	TGTGCCAGCAGTCCCCTCGGACAGGGGAAGGCTTTCTACGAGCAGTACTTC
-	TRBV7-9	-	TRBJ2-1	CASSLGGVRLDEQFF	TGTGCCAGCAGCTTAGGGGGGGTACGCTTGGATGAGCAGTTCTTC
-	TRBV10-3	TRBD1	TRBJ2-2	CANQGEVGGELFF	TGTGCCAACCAGGGGGAAGTTGGCGGGGAGCTGTTTTTT